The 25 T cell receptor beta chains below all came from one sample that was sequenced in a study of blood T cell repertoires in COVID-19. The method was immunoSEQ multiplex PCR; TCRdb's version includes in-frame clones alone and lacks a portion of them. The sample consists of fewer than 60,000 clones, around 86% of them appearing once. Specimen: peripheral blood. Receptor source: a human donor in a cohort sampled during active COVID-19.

The CDR3 protein is CASSFDRAGTGELFF. CDR3 DNA: TGTGCCAGCAGCTTTGACAGGGCAGGCACCGGGGAGCTGTTTTTT. This rearrangement joins TRBV7-9 to TRBJ2-2; 7 bases are shared with TRBD1. CDR3 length: 15 amino acids. V lost 3 bases, J lost 4 bases, and 5 bases stayed unmatched. Germline V gene sequence: CDR1 SEHNR, CDR2 FQNEAQ (reference sequence).

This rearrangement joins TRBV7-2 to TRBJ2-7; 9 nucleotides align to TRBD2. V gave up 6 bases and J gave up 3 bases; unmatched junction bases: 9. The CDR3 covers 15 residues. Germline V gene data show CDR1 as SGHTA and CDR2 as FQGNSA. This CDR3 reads CASRIAGVEVYEQYF. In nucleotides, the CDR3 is TGTGCCAGCAGGATAGCGGGAGTGGAGGTCTACGAGCAGTACTTC.

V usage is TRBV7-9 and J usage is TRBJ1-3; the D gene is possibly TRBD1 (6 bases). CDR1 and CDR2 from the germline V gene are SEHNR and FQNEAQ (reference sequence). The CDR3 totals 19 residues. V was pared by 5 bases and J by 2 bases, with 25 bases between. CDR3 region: CASSALRRRGVFAGNTIYF. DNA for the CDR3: TGTGCCAGCAGCGCTCTCCGGCGCAGGGGAGTATTTGCTGGAAACACCATATATTTT.

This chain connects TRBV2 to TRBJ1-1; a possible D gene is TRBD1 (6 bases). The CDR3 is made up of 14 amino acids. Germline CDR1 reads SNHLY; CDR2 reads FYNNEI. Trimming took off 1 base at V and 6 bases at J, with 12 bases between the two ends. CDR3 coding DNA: TGTGCCAGCAGTGAAGGCGTGGGGGCCCCTGAAGCTTTCTTT. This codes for CASSEGVGAPEAFF.

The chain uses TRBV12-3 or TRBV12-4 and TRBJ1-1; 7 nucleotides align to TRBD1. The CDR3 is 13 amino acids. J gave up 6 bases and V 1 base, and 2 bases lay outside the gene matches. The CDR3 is CASSLDRGPEAFF. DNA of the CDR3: TGTGCCAGCAGTTTAGACAGGGGCCCTGAAGCTTTCTTT.

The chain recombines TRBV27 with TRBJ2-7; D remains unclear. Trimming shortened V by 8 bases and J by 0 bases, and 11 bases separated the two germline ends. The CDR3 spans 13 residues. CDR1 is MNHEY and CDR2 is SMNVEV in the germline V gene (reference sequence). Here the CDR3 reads CASARFSSYEQYF. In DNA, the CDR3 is TGTGCCAGCGCACGGTTTAGCTCCTACGAGCAGTACTTC.

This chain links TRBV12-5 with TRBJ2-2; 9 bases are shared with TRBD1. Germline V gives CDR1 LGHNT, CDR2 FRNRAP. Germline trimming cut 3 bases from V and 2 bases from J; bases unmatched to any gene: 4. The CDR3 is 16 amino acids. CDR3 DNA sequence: TGTGCTAGTGGTTTATCGACAGGGGGAAACACCGGGGAGCTGTTTTTT. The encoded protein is CASGLSTGGNTGELFF.

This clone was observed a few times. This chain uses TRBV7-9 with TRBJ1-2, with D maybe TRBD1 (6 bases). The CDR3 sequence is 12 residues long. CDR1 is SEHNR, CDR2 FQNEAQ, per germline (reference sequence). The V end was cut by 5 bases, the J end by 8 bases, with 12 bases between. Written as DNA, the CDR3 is TGTGCCAGCAGCCGGACAGACAGCGGCTACACCTTC. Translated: CASSRTDSGYTF.

This chain's CDR3 is CASSLYRRGGTDTQYF. As DNA, the CDR3 is TGCGCCAGCAGCTTGTACCGCAGGGGCGGTACAGATACGCAGTATTTT. The V gene is TRBV5-1, the J gene TRBJ2-3, with D perhaps matching TRBD1 (6 bases). Trimming shortened V by 1 base and J by 3 bases, and 15 bases separated the two germline ends. The germline CDR1 and CDR2 sequences are SGHRS and YFSETQ. The CDR3 loop spans 16 amino acids.

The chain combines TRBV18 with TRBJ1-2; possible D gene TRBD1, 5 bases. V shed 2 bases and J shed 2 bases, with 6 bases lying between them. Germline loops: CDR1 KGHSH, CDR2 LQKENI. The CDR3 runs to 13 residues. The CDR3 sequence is CASSPDSNYGYTF. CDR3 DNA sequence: TGTGCCAGCTCACCAGACAGCAACTATGGCTACACCTTC.

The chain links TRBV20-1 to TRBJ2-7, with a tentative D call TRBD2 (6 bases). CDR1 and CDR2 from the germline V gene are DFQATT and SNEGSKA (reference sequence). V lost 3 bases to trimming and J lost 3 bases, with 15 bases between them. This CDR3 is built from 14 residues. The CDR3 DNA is TGCAGTGCTAGTGTCCCCGGGGGAGGCTACGAGCAGTACTTC. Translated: CSASVPGGGYEQYF.

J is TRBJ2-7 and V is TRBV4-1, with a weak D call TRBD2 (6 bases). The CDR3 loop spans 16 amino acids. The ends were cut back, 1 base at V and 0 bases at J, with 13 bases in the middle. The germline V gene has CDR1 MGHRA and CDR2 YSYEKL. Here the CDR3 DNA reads TGCGCCAGCAGCCAAGGATTTGACGGGAGCTCCTACGAGCAGTACTTC. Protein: CASSQGFDGSSYEQYF.

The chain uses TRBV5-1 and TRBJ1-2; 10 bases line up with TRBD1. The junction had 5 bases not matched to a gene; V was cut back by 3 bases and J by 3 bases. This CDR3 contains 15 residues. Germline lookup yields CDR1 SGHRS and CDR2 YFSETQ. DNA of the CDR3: TGCGCCAGCAGCTCCGGGACAGGGGTTTACTATGGCTACACCTTC. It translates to CASSSGTGVYYGYTF.

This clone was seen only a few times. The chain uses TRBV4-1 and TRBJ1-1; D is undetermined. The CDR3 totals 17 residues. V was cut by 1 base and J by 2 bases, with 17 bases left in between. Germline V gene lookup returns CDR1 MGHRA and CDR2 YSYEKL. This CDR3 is CASSQAEVGHKNTEAFF. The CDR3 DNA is TGCGCCAGCAGCCAAGCGGAGGTCGGGCACAAAAACACTGAAGCTTTCTTT.

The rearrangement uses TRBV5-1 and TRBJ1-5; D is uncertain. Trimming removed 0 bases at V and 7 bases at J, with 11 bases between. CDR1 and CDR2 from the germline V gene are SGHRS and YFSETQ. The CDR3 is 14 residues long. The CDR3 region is CASSLDGLGQPQHF. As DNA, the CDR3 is TGCGCCAGCAGCTTGGATGGACTAGGGCAGCCCCAGCATTTT.

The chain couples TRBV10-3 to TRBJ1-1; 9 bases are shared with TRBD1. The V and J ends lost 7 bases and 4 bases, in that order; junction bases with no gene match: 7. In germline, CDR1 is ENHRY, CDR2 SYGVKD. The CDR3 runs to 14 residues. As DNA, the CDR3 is TGTGCCATCACCCAAGGACAGGGGAGCACTGAAGCTTTCTTT. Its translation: CAITQGQGSTEAFF.

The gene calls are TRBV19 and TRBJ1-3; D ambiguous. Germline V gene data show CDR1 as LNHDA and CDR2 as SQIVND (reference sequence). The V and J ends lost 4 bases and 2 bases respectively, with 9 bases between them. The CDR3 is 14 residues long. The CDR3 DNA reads TGTGCCAGTAGTACCGAAGCGGCTGGAAACACCATATATTTT. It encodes CASSTEAAGNTIYF.

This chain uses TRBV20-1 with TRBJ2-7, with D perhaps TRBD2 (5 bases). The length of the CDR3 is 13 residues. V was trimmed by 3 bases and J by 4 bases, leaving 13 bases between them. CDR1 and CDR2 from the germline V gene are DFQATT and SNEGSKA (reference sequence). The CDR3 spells CSASDGAEYEQYF. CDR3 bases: TGCAGTGCTAGTGACGGAGCGGAGTACGAGCAGTACTTC.

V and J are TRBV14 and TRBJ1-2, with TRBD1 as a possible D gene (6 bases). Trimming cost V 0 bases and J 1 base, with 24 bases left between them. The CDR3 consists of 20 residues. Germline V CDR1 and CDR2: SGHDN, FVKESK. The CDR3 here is CASSQESMAQGRIHNYGYTF. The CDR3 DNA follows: TGTGCCAGCAGCCAAGAATCTATGGCACAGGGAAGAATACATAACTATGGCTACACCTTC. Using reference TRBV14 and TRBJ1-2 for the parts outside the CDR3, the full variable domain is EAGVTQFPSHSVIEKGQTVTLRCDPISGHDNLYWYRRVMGKEIKFLLHFVKESKQDESGMPNNRFLAERTGGTYSTLKVQPAELEDSGVYFCASSQESMAQGRIHNYGYTFGSGTRLTVV.

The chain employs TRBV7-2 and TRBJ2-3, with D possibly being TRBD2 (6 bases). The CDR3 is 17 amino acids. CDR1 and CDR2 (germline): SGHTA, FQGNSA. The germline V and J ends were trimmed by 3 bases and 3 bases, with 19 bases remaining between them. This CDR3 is CASSLSARGYKTDTQYF. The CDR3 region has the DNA TGTGCCAGCAGCTTGAGTGCGCGGGGATACAAAACAGATACGCAGTATTTT.

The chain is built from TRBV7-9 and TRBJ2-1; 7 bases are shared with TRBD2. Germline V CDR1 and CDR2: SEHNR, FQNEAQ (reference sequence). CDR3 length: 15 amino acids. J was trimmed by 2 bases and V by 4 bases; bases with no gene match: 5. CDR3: CASSWTSHPYNEQFF. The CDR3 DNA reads TGTGCCAGCAGCTGGACTAGTCACCCCTACAATGAGCAGTTCTTC.

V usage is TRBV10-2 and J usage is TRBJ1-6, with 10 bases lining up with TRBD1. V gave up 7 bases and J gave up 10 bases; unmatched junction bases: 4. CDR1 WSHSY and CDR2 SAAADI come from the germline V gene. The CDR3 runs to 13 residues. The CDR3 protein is CASKGTGDSPLHF. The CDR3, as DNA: TGCGCCAGCAAAGGGACAGGGGACTCACCCCTCCACTTT.

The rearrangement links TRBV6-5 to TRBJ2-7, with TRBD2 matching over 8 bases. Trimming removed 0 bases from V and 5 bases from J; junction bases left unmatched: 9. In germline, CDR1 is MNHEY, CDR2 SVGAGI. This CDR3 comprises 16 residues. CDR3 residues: CASSYSYRAGVHEQYF. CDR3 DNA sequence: TGTGCCAGCAGTTACTCGTACCGAGCGGGAGTCCACGAGCAGTACTTC.

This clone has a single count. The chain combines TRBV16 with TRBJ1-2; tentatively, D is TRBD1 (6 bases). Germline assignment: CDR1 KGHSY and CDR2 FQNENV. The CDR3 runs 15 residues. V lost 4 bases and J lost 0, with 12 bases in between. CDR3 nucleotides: TGTGCCAGCAGCCCCCGGGACATAGCTAACTATGGCTACACCTTC. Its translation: CASSPRDIANYGYTF.

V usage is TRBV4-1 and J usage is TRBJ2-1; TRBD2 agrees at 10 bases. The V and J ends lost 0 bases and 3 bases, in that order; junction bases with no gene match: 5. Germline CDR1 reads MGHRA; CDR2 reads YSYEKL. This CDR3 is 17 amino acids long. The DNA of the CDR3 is TGCGCCAGCAGCCAAGATCCAGCGGGAGGGTTCTACAATGAGCAGTTCTTC. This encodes CASSQDPAGGFYNEQFF.